The clone carrying this T cell receptor (beta chain) was counted only a few times. The sample belongs to a study of T cells in Graves' hyperthyroidism and ophthalmopathy. CDR1 and CDR2 (germline): SGDLS, YYNGEE. This CDR3 is 13 amino acids long. Trimming took 0 bases from V and 4 from J, leaving 8 bases between them. It was RNA transcripts that yielded the amplified TCR beta CDR3 regions. An initial round of RT-PCR targeting the TCR CDR3 relied on the HTBI primer set. Via MiXCR, TCRdb re-called the multiplex PCR reads, giving one row per CDR3 protein. The sample records more than 550,000 distinct CDR3 sequences, about 45% being singletons.

This sequence joins TRBV9 and TRBJ2-7, with D perhaps TRBD1 (5 bases). This receptor was obtained from an adult man with Graves' disease, either hyperthyroidism or ophthalmopathy (not recorded which). Material for sequencing was peripheral blood or thyroid tissue (not recorded which). The CDR3 DNA sequence: TGTGCCAGCAGCGTAGCGCAGGGATACGAGCAGTACTTC. This translates into CASSVAQGYEQYF. The full variable domain, with the rest looked up from reference TRBV9 and TRBJ2-7, is DSGVTQTPKHLITATGQRVTLRCSPRSGDLSVYWYQQSLDQGLQFLIQYYNGEERAKGNILERFSAQQFPDLHSELNLSSLELGDSALYFCASSVAQGYEQYFGPGTRLTVT.